These 10 T cell receptor beta chains were sequenced from one sample in a study of blood T cell repertoires in COVID-19. The table came from immunoSEQ multiplex PCR; TCRdb's copy has only in-frame clones and leaves some out. The data hold 200,000 to 250,000 clones, with approximately 80% observed a single time. The sequencing sample was made of peripheral blood. These receptors were obtained from a woman in her seventies with acute or convalescent COVID-19.

V usage is TRBV4-2 and J usage is TRBJ2-3; 8 nucleotides align to TRBD2. Per the germline V gene, CDR1 is LGHNA and CDR2 is YNFKEQ. The CDR3 length is 15 residues. V was clipped by 2 bases and J by 1 base; unmatched bases: 2. CDR3 DNA: TGTGCCAGCAGCCAACTTAGCGGGGGCACAGATACGCAGTATTTT. Translated, it gives CASSQLSGGTDTQYF.

V usage is TRBV4-3 and J usage is TRBJ1-2, with D uncertain. The germline V gene encodes CDR1 LGHNA and CDR2 YSLEER. With 0 bases removed from V and 4 bases from J, the gap between germline ends came to 12 bases. The CDR3 loop spans 15 amino acids. The CDR3: CASSQDLQGGYGYTF. The CDR3 nucleotides read TGCGCCAGCAGCCAAGATCTACAAGGCGGCTATGGCTACACCTTC.

The chain recombines TRBV10-3 with TRBJ2-7; possible D gene TRBD2, 6 bases. The length of the CDR3 is 12 residues. The germline V gene encodes CDR1 ENHRY and CDR2 SYGVKD. V lost 4 bases and J 5 bases, leaving 9 bases between the germline ends. The CDR3 sequence: CAISVGGDEQYF. In nucleotides, the CDR3 is TGTGCCATCAGTGTAGGCGGGGACGAGCAGTACTTC.

The genes are TRBV18 and TRBJ2-7; TRBD2 matches at 13 bases. Germline values: CDR1 KGHSH, CDR2 LQKENI. The trim removed 3 bases at V and 0 bases at J, leaving 8 bases unmatched. The CDR3 covers 18 residues. The CDR3 bases are TGTGCCAGCTCACCGTCGACTAGCGGGGGGTCTTACTCCTACGAGCAGTACTTC. Amino acid sequence: CASSPSTSGGSYSYEQYF. Full variable domain (remainder filled in from reference TRBV18 and TRBJ2-7): NAGVMQNPRHLVRRRGQEARLRCSPMKGHSHVYWYRQLPEEGLKFMVYLQKENIIDESGMPKERFSAEFPKEGPSILRIQQVVRGDSAAYFCASSPSTSGGSYSYEQYFGPGTRLTVT.

This clone was counted a single time. The chain carries TRBV5-1 and TRBJ2-2; a possible D gene is TRBD2 (5 bases). This CDR3 comprises 14 residues. Trimming shortened V by 7 bases and J by 7 bases, and 17 bases separated the two germline ends. The V gene's germline CDR1 is SGHRS and CDR2 YFSETQ. Written as DNA, the CDR3 is TGCGCCAGCCGGGTCCAACGTGAGGGCGGGGAGCTGTTTTTT. Protein: CASRVQREGGELFF.

V gene TRBV11-2 combines with J gene TRBJ1-1, with a possible D match to TRBD1 (6 bases). Germline lookup yields CDR1 SGHAT and CDR2 FQNNGV. The CDR3 runs 13 residues. Deletions cut 1 base from V and 12 bases from J, with 15 bases between. The CDR3 spells CASSLGAGARTFF. The CDR3 nucleotides are TGTGCCAGCAGCTTAGGAGCAGGGGCGAGAACTTTCTTT.

The chain joins TRBV4-1 to TRBJ1-1; D may be TRBD1 (5 bases). The CDR3 length is 15 residues. In germline, CDR1 is MGHRA, CDR2 YSYEKL. The V end was cut by 3 bases, the J end by 5 bases, with 16 bases between. CDR3 sequence: CASSHPGGGETEAFF. The CDR3 DNA follows: TGCGCCAGCAGCCACCCCGGAGGAGGGGAGACTGAAGCTTTCTTT.

V usage is TRBV5-1 and J usage is TRBJ2-7; TRBD1 aligns across 11 bases. The V gene end was trimmed by 7 bases and the J gene end by 3 bases; junction bases not matched to a gene: 9. This CDR3 region has 15 residues. The germline CDR1 and CDR2 sequences are SGHRS and YFSETQ. The CDR3: CASSGGTGGIYEQYF. For the CDR3, the DNA is TGCGCCAGCTCAGGAGGGACAGGGGGTATCTACGAGCAGTACTTC. The full variable domain, its missing parts supplied by reference TRBV5-1 and TRBJ2-7, is KAGVTQTPRYLIKTRGQQVTLSCSPISGHRSVSWYQQTPGQGLQFLFEYFSETQRNKGNFPGRFSGRQFSNSRSEMNVSTLELGDSALYLCASSGGTGGIYEQYFGPGTRLTVT.

The chain links TRBV28 to TRBJ1-6; D might be TRBD1 (5 bases). CDR1 and CDR2 from the germline V gene are MDHEN and SYDVKM. V was cut by 2 bases and J by 7 bases, with 12 bases left in between. This CDR3 has 15 amino acids. CDR3 sequence reads: CASSLQGLGNSPLHF. As DNA, the CDR3 is TGTGCCAGCAGTTTACAGGGACTAGGGAATTCACCCCTCCACTTT.

In its sample, this clone was seen once. The chain links TRBV2 to TRBJ1-5; D unclear. V was cut by 3 bases and J by 6 bases, with 9 bases left in between. This CDR3 region has 13 residues. In germline, CDR1 is SNHLY, CDR2 FYNNEI. CDR3 region: CASSEVRPQPQHF. As DNA, the CDR3 is TGTGCCAGCAGTGAGGTCAGGCCTCAGCCCCAGCATTTT.